Listed below are T cell receptor beta chains from one sample, sequenced in a study of T cell responses to AZD1222 COVID-19 vaccine. Clones were read by immunoSEQ multiplex PCR, and TCRdb kept only the in-frame ones, dropping some. The profile shows about 100,000 clones, over 90% of them singletons. Sequenced here: peripheral blood, sampled on day 0 of AZD1222 vaccination. The receptors were sampled from an adult in good health. Both conserved end residues are part of each CDR3. The D gene is left open where the match is weak. Size values are once, few and many counts, or a class for expanded clones, and some rows have none.

d_call: TRBD2
v_call: TRBV3-1/TRBV3-2
j_call: TRBJ2-7
clone_size: NA
cdr3_nt: TGTGCCAGCAGCCAAGATTCAGGGGGACTAGCGGGTACTAGTGAGCAGTACTTC
cdr3_aa: CASSQDSGGLAGTSEQYF

d_call: NA
v_call: TRBV6-6
j_call: TRBJ1-1
clone_size: NA
cdr3_nt: TGTGCCAGCAGTTACGTTCGGGGGAACACTGAAGCTTTCTTT
cdr3_aa: CASSYVRGNTEAFF

d_call: TRBD1
v_call: TRBV6-1
j_call: TRBJ2-7
clone_size: NA
cdr3_nt: TGTGCCAGCAGTGAAACAATCGACAGGGCGATATTCTACGAGCAGTACTTC
cdr3_aa: CASSETIDRAIFYEQYF

d_call: TRBD2
v_call: TRBV28
j_call: TRBJ2-3
clone_size: NA
cdr3_nt: TGTGCCAGCAGTAAGGTAGCGGGAGGGACAGCAGATACGCAGTATTTT
cdr3_aa: CASSKVAGGTADTQYF

d_call: NA
v_call: TRBV7-8
j_call: TRBJ2-1
clone_size: NA
cdr3_nt: TGTGCCAGCAGCCAGGACTCTCGGTTCTTC
cdr3_aa: CASSQDSRFF

d_call: TRBD1
v_call: TRBV2
j_call: TRBJ1-3
clone_size: NA
cdr3_nt: TGTGCCAGCAGCCCCCGGGGACAGGGTGGAAACACCATATATTTT
cdr3_aa: CASSPRGQGGNTIYF

d_call: TRBD1
v_call: TRBV5-1
j_call: TRBJ2-3
clone_size: once
cdr3_nt: TGCGCCAGCAGTCAATCGACAGGGACAGATACGCAGTATTTT
cdr3_aa: CASSQSTGTDTQYF

d_call: TRBD2
v_call: TRBV10-3
j_call: TRBJ2-7
clone_size: once
cdr3_nt: TGTGCCATCAGGGCTAGCGGAGAACTCTTGTACTTC
cdr3_aa: CAIRASGELLYF

d_call: TRBD1
v_call: TRBV7-8
j_call: TRBJ1-5
clone_size: NA
cdr3_nt: TGTGCCAGCAGCTTGTTAGGGGGCGGTCAGCCCCAGCATTTT
cdr3_aa: CASSLLGGGQPQHF

d_call: NA
v_call: TRBV27
j_call: TRBJ2-5
clone_size: NA
cdr3_nt: TGTGCCAGCAGTTTTAATGTGGCGGAGACCCAGTACTTC
cdr3_aa: CASSFNVAETQYF

d_call: TRBD2
v_call: TRBV30
j_call: TRBJ2-2
clone_size: NA
cdr3_nt: TGTGCCTGGAGTAAGGGGAGCGGGGAGGGGACCGGGGAGCTGTTTTTT
cdr3_aa: CAWSKGSGEGTGELFF

d_call: NA
v_call: TRBV5-4
j_call: TRBJ2-2
clone_size: NA
cdr3_nt: TGTGCCAGCAGCTCGGCCCTTACGACACTGAACACCGGGGAGCTGTTTTTT
cdr3_aa: CASSSALTTLNTGELFF

d_call: NA
v_call: TRBV5-6
j_call: TRBJ2-7
clone_size: NA
cdr3_nt: TGTGCCAGCGGCGTTGTGGGAGTTGACGAGCAGTACTTC
cdr3_aa: CASGVVGVDEQYF

d_call: NA
v_call: TRBV5-1
j_call: TRBJ1-1
clone_size: NA
cdr3_nt: TGCGCCAGCAGCTTACCGGGATCCGAACGATCGGAAGCTTTCTTT
cdr3_aa: CASSLPGSERSEAFF

d_call: TRBD1
v_call: TRBV27
j_call: TRBJ1-2
clone_size: NA
cdr3_nt: TGTGCCAGCAGTTTATCGCGGGACAGTTATGGCTACACCTTC
cdr3_aa: CASSLSRDSYGYTF

d_call: NA
v_call: TRBV5-1
j_call: TRBJ1-2
clone_size: NA
cdr3_nt: TGCGCCAGCAGCTTGGCGGTGGGAAACTATGGCTACACCTTC
cdr3_aa: CASSLAVGNYGYTF

d_call: TRBD1
v_call: TRBV7-9
j_call: TRBJ2-2
clone_size: NA
cdr3_nt: TGTGCCAGCAGCTCGACAGGGGAATCCACCGGGGAGCTGTTTTTT
cdr3_aa: CASSSTGESTGELFF

d_call: NA
v_call: TRBV6-2/TRBV6-3
j_call: TRBJ2-5
clone_size: NA
cdr3_nt: TGTGCCAGCAGTACCAGATCCGGGGGCCCAGAGACCCAGTACTTC
cdr3_aa: CASSTRSGGPETQYF

d_call: TRBD2
v_call: TRBV20-1
j_call: TRBJ2-7
clone_size: NA
cdr3_nt: TGCAGTGCTAGTGGTACTAGCGGGAGTGATTTCGAGCAGTACTTC
cdr3_aa: CSASGTSGSDFEQYF

d_call: NA
v_call: TRBV27
j_call: TRBJ1-6
clone_size: NA
cdr3_nt: TGTGCCAGCAGCCTGGATGCCCAGGGTTCACCCCTCCACTTT
cdr3_aa: CASSLDAQGSPLHF

d_call: TRBD1
v_call: TRBV5-8
j_call: TRBJ1-1
clone_size: NA
cdr3_nt: TGTGCCAGCAGCCCTTACATCCAACAGGGGCCCGAAGCTTTCTTT
cdr3_aa: CASSPYIQQGPEAFF

d_call: NA
v_call: TRBV29-1
j_call: TRBJ2-3
clone_size: NA
cdr3_nt: TGCAGCGTTGAATCCCAGGGCACAGATACGCAGTATTTT
cdr3_aa: CSVESQGTDTQYF

d_call: TRBD1
v_call: TRBV18
j_call: TRBJ2-5
clone_size: NA
cdr3_nt: TGTGCCAGCTCACCCGGGACAGGGGGCCGGGAGACCCAGTACTTC
cdr3_aa: CASSPGTGGRETQYF

d_call: TRBD1
v_call: TRBV7-2
j_call: TRBJ2-7
clone_size: NA
cdr3_nt: TGTGCCAGCAGCTTAGAGACAGGGGGCGCCGCCTACGAGCAGTACTTC
cdr3_aa: CASSLETGGAAYEQYF

d_call: NA
v_call: TRBV9
j_call: TRBJ2-2
clone_size: once
cdr3_nt: TGTGCCAGCAGCCCAGGGGGGCTAGTTTACACCGGGGAGCTGTTTTTT
cdr3_aa: CASSPGGLVYTGELFF

d_call: NA
v_call: TRBV3-1/TRBV3-2
j_call: TRBJ2-7
clone_size: NA
cdr3_nt: TGTGCCAGCAGCCAAGCCAGGGAAGACTACGAGCAGTACTTC
cdr3_aa: CASSQAREDYEQYF

d_call: NA
v_call: TRBV30
j_call: TRBJ2-2
clone_size: NA
cdr3_nt: TGTGCCTGGAGTGCTCACGGGGAGCTGTTTTTT
cdr3_aa: CAWSAHGELFF

d_call: NA
v_call: TRBV7-9
j_call: TRBJ2-1
clone_size: NA
cdr3_nt: TGTGCCAGCAGTTTAGGGGGTTGGGATGAGCAGTTCTTC
cdr3_aa: CASSLGGWDEQFF

d_call: TRBD2
v_call: TRBV11-2
j_call: TRBJ2-1
clone_size: NA
cdr3_nt: TGTGCCAGCGGCAAACTAGCGGGAGATATTGAGCAGTTCTTC
cdr3_aa: CASGKLAGDIEQFF

d_call: NA
v_call: TRBV4-1
j_call: TRBJ1-2
clone_size: once
cdr3_nt: TGCGCCAGCAGCCAAGAGTGGCCGAATTCTGGCACCTTC
cdr3_aa: CASSQEWPNSGTF

d_call: NA
v_call: TRBV20-1
j_call: TRBJ1-5
clone_size: NA
cdr3_nt: TGCAGTGCTAGTCCTGGGGGGAATCAGCCCCAGCATTTT
cdr3_aa: CSASPGGNQPQHF

d_call: TRBD2
v_call: TRBV5-1
j_call: TRBJ2-1
clone_size: NA
cdr3_nt: TGCGCCAGCAGCTGGGGACTAGCGGGATCTAATGAGCAGTTCTTC
cdr3_aa: CASSWGLAGSNEQFF

d_call: TRBD1
v_call: TRBV28
j_call: TRBJ1-3
clone_size: NA
cdr3_nt: TGTGCCAGCAGTTTGCAGGGGGCGAACTCTGGAAACACCATATATTTT
cdr3_aa: CASSLQGANSGNTIYF

d_call: TRBD2
v_call: TRBV2
j_call: TRBJ2-1
clone_size: NA
cdr3_nt: TGTGCCAGCAGGAGTAGCGGGAGTAACAATGAGCAGTTCTTC
cdr3_aa: CASRSSGSNNEQFF

d_call: NA
v_call: TRBV14
j_call: TRBJ2-1
clone_size: once
cdr3_nt: TGTGCCAGCAGCCAATTTCAGCATGAGCAGTTCTTC
cdr3_aa: CASSQFQHEQFF

d_call: NA
v_call: TRBV6-5
j_call: TRBJ2-7
clone_size: NA
cdr3_nt: TGTGCCAGCAGTTACTCGCCAGGGATCCACGAGCAGTACTTC
cdr3_aa: CASSYSPGIHEQYF

d_call: TRBD2
v_call: TRBV5-6
j_call: TRBJ2-4
clone_size: once
cdr3_nt: TGTGCCAGCAGCTTATGGACTAGCGGGAGGGCCGGGGCCAAAAACATTCAGTACTTC
cdr3_aa: CASSLWTSGRAGAKNIQYF

d_call: TRBD1
v_call: TRBV27
j_call: TRBJ1-6
clone_size: NA
cdr3_nt: TGTGCCAGCAGTTGGGGACAGGAAAATTCACCCCTCCACTTT
cdr3_aa: CASSWGQENSPLHF

d_call: TRBD1
v_call: TRBV2
j_call: TRBJ1-3
clone_size: NA
cdr3_nt: TGTGCCAGCAGTGCACAGGGGGTATCAGGAAACACCATATATTTT
cdr3_aa: CASSAQGVSGNTIYF

d_call: NA
v_call: TRBV24-1
j_call: TRBJ1-1
clone_size: NA
cdr3_nt: TGTGCCACCAGTGAAGCAATGAACACTGAAGCTTTCTTT
cdr3_aa: CATSEAMNTEAFF

d_call: NA
v_call: TRBV19
j_call: TRBJ2-3
clone_size: few
cdr3_nt: TGTGCCAGTGGGGATAGAGGTACAGATACGCAGTATTTT
cdr3_aa: CASGDRGTDTQYF

d_call: NA
v_call: TRBV30
j_call: TRBJ1-1
clone_size: NA
cdr3_nt: TGTGCCTGGACCTCGAGGGGGGGCAAGAGGGCTTTCTTT
cdr3_aa: CAWTSRGGKRAFF

d_call: NA
v_call: TRBV11-2
j_call: TRBJ2-1
clone_size: once
cdr3_nt: TGTGCCAGCAGCTTCCCCCGGATTGGAACGGTAAACAATGAGCAGTTCTTC
cdr3_aa: CASSFPRIGTVNNEQFF

d_call: NA
v_call: TRBV7-2
j_call: TRBJ2-3
clone_size: once
cdr3_nt: TGTGCCAGCAGCCTATATCTCGCAGATACGCAGTATTTT
cdr3_aa: CASSLYLADTQYF

d_call: NA
v_call: TRBV12-5
j_call: TRBJ2-1
clone_size: NA
cdr3_nt: TGTGCTAGTGGTTTGGACGACACACTGAAGGGGAATGAGCAGTTCTTC
cdr3_aa: CASGLDDTLKGNEQFF

d_call: NA
v_call: TRBV12-3/TRBV12-4
j_call: TRBJ1-1
clone_size: NA
cdr3_nt: TGTGCCAGCGGAGTTTGGACTGAGACTGAAGCTTTCTTT
cdr3_aa: CASGVWTETEAFF

d_call: TRBD1
v_call: TRBV5-1
j_call: TRBJ1-3
clone_size: NA
cdr3_nt: TGCGCCAGCAGCTTGGCGACAGGGGAGAACACCATATATTTT
cdr3_aa: CASSLATGENTIYF

d_call: NA
v_call: TRBV5-6
j_call: TRBJ2-1
clone_size: NA
cdr3_nt: TGTGCCAGCGGTCGAGTTCCGGGCCTTCAGTTCTTC
cdr3_aa: CASGRVPGLQFF

d_call: NA
v_call: TRBV6-5
j_call: TRBJ1-2
clone_size: NA
cdr3_nt: TGTGCCAGCAGTTACGGACAGAACTATGGCTACACCTTC
cdr3_aa: CASSYGQNYGYTF

d_call: NA
v_call: TRBV2
j_call: TRBJ1-4
clone_size: NA
cdr3_nt: TGTGCCAGCAGTGAAGGGCGGATCCCTGAAAAACTGTTTTTT
cdr3_aa: CASSEGRIPEKLFF

d_call: NA
v_call: TRBV6-6
j_call: TRBJ1-4
clone_size: NA
cdr3_nt: TGTGCCAGCAGGGGGGAGGGGATGTCTAATGAAAAACTGTTTTTT
cdr3_aa: CASRGEGMSNEKLFF

d_call: NA
v_call: TRBV5-1
j_call: TRBJ1-3
clone_size: once
cdr3_nt: TGCGCCAGCAGCCCGGACTCTGGAAACACCATATATTTT
cdr3_aa: CASSPDSGNTIYF

d_call: NA
v_call: TRBV5-1
j_call: TRBJ2-5
clone_size: NA
cdr3_nt: TGCGCCAGCAGCTATCGGGACTCCCGACAAGAGACCCAGTACTTC
cdr3_aa: CASSYRDSRQETQYF

d_call: TRBD2
v_call: TRBV9
j_call: TRBJ2-5
clone_size: NA
cdr3_nt: TGTGCCAGCAGCGTAGAGGGCGGGAGCGGAGAGACCCAGTACTTC
cdr3_aa: CASSVEGGSGETQYF

d_call: NA
v_call: TRBV28
j_call: TRBJ2-1
clone_size: NA
cdr3_nt: TGTGCCAGCAGTTTAACAGGGAGCTCCTACAATGAGCAGTTCTTC
cdr3_aa: CASSLTGSSYNEQFF

d_call: NA
v_call: TRBV11-1
j_call: TRBJ2-1
clone_size: NA
cdr3_nt: TGTGCCAGCAGCTCACTCAACAATGAGCAGTTCTTC
cdr3_aa: CASSSLNNEQFF

d_call: NA
v_call: TRBV4-2
j_call: TRBJ1-2
clone_size: NA
cdr3_nt: TGTGCCAGCAACGACGGGAACTATGGCTACACCTTC
cdr3_aa: CASNDGNYGYTF